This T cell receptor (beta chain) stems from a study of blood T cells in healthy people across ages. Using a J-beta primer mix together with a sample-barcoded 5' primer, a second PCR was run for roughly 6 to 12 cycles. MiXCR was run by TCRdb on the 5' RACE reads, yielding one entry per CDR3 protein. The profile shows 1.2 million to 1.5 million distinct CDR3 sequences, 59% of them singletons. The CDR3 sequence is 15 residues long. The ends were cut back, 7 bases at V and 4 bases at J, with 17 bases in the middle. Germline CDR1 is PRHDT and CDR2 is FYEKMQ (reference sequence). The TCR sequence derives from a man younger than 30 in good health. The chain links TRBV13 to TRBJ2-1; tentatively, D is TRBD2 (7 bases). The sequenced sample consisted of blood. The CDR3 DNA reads TGTGCCAGCATCGGGAGGCAGGGGACTTACAATGAGCAGTTCTTC. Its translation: CASIGRQGTYNEQFF.